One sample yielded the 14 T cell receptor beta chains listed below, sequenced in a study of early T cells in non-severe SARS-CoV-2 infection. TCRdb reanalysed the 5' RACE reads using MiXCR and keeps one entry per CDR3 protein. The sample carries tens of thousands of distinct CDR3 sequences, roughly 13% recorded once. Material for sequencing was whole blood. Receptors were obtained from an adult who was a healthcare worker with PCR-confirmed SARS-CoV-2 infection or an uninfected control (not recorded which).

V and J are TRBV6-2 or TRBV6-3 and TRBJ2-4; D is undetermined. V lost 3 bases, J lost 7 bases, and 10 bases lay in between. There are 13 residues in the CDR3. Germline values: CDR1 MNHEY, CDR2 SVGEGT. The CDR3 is CASSYLSDNIQYF. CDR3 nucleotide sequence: TGTGCCAGCAGTTATTTATCAGATAACATTCAGTACTTC.

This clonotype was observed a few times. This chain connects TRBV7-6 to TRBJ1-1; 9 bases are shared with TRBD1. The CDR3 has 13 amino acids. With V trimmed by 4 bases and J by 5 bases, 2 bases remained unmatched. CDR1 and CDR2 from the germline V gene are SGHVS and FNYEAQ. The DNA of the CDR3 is TGTGCCAGCAGCTACGGACAGGGGACTGAAGCTTTCTTT. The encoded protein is CASSYGQGTEAFF.

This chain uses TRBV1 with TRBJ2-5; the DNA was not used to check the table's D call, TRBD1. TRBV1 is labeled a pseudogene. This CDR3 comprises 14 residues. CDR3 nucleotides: TGCACCAGCAGCGGCAAGCGCCAGGGAGATGCCCAGTACTTC. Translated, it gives CTSSGKRQGDAQYF.

CDR3: CASSGTGAKNIQYF. The DNA for the CDR3 is TGTGCCAGCAGTGGAACGGGAGCCAAAAACATTCAGTACTTC. The chain combines TRBV12-3 or TRBV12-4 with TRBJ2-4; no clear D gene. The CDR3 consists of 14 residues. V was clipped by 5 bases and J by 0 bases, with 8 bases between them.

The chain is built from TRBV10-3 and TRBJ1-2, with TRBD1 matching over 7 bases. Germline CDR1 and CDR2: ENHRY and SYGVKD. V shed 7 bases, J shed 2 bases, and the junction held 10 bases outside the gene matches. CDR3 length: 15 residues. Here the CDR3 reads CAINRAGQLNYGYTF. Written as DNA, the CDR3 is TGTGCCATCAATCGGGCGGGACAGTTAAACTATGGCTACACCTTC.

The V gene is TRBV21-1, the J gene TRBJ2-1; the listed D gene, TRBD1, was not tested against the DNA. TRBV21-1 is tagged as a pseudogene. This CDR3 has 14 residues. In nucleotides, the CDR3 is TGTGCCAGCGGGACTAGGAGCTCCTACAATGAGCAGTTCTTC. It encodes CASGTRSSYNEQFF.

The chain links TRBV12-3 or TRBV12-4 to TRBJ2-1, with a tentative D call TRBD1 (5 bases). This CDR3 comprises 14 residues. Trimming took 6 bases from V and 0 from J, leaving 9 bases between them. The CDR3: CASSTGLSYNEQFF. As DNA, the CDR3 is TGTGCCAGCAGCACAGGTCTCTCCTACAATGAGCAGTTCTTC.

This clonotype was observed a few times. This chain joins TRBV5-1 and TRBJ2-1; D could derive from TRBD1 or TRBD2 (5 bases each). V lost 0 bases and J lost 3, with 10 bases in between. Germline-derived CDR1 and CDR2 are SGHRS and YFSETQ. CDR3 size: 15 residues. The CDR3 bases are TGCGCCAGCAGCTTGGCGGGAAGGGGCTACAATGAGCAGTTCTTC. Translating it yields CASSLAGRGYNEQFF. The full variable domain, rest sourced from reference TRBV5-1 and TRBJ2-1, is KAGVTQTPRYLIKTRGQQVTLSCSPISGHRSVSWYQQTPGQGLQFLFEYFSETQRNKGNFPGRFSGRQFSNSRSEMNVSTLELGDSALYLCASSLAGRGYNEQFFGPGTRLTVL.

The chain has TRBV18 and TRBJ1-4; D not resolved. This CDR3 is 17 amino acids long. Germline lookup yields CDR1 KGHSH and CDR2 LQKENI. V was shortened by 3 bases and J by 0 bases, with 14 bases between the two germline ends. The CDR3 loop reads CASSPQRNIATNEKLFF. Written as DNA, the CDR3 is TGTGCCAGCTCACCTCAAAGAAATATTGCAACTAATGAAAAACTGTTTTTT.

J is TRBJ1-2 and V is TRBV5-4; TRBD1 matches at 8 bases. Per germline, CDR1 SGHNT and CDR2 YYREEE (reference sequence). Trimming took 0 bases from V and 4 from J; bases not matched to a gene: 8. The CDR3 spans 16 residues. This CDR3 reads CASSLARQGSSYGYTF. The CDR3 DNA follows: TGTGCCAGCAGCTTGGCCCGACAGGGGTCGTCCTATGGCTACACCTTC.

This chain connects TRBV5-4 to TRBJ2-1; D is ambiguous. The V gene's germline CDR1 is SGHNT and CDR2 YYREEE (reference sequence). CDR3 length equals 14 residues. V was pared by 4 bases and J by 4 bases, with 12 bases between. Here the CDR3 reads CASSRRDGYNEQFF. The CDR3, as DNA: TGTGCCAGCAGCAGAAGAGACGGATACAATGAGCAGTTCTTC. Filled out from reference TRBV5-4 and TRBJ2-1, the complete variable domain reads ETGVTQSPTHLIKTRGQQVTLRCSSQSGHNTVSWYQQALGQGPQFIFQYYREEENGRGNFPPRFSGLQFPNYSSELNVNALELDDSALYLCASSRRDGYNEQFFGPGTRLTVL.

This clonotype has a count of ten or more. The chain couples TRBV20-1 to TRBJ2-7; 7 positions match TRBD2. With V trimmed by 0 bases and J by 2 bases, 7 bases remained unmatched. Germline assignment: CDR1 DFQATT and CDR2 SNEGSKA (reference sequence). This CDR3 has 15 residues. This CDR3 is CSARDVASGPYEQYF. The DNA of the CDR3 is TGCAGTGCTAGAGATGTGGCTAGCGGTCCCTACGAGCAGTACTTC.

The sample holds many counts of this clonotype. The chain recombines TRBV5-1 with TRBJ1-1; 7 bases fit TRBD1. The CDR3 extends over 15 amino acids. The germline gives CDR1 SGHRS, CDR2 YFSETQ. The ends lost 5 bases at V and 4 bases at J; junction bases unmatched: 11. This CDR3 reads CASRPNAGGATEAFF. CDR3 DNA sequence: TGCGCCAGCAGACCTAACGCAGGGGGGGCCACTGAAGCTTTCTTT.

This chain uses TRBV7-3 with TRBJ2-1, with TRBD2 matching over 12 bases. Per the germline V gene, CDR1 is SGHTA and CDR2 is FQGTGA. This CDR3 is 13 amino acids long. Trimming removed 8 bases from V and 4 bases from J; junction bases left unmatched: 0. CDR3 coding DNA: TGTGCCAGCGGGACTAGCGGGTACAATGAGCAGTTCTTC. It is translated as CASGTSGYNEQFF.